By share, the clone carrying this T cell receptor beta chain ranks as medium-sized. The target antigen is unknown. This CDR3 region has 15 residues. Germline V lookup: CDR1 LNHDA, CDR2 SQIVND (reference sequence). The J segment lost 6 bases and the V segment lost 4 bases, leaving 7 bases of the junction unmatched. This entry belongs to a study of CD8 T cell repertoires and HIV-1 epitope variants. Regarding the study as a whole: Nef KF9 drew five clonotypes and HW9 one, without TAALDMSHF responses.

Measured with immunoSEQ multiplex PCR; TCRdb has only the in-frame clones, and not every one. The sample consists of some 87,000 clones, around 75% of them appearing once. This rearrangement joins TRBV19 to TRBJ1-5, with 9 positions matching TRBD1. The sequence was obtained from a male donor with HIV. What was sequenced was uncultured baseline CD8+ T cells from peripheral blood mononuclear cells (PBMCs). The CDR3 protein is CASSTTGGASQPQHF. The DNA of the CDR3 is TGTGCCAGTAGTACCACAGGGGGCGCAAGTCAGCCCCAGCATTTT.